These 14 T cell receptor beta chains came from one sample sequenced in a study of molecular identifiers for immune sequencing clone quantification. TCRdb reprocessed the PCR reads with MiXCR, giving one entry per CDR3 protein. Among about 68,000 distinct CDR3 sequences listed, around a sixth were seen once. Sequences were obtained from naive CD8+ T cells from blood, with Jurkat cell RNA spiked in. Subset in this sample: FACS-sorted CD8+CD4-CCR7+CD45RA+ naive T cells. All receptors come from a human donor in good health. Some libraries in this study had Jurkat cell RNA spiked in.

This clonotype has a handful of counts. The junction differs from germline at one of its ends, possibly a read error. This chain uses TRBV27 with TRBJ2-3; TRBD1 is a possible D gene (5 bases). This CDR3 region has 14 residues. The germline V gene has CDR1 MNHEY and CDR2 SMNVEV (reference sequence). The CDR3 coding sequence is TGTGCCTGCAGTTTAGACAGAAGCACAGATACGCAGTATTTT. Translation: CACSLDRSTDTQYF.

This clonotype was detected ten times or more. The chain carries TRBV20-1 and TRBJ2-1, with D perhaps TRBD2 (6 bases). Germline V gene data show CDR1 as DFQATT and CDR2 as SNEGSKA (reference sequence). Trimming cost V 0 bases and J 6 bases, with 18 bases left between them. The CDR3 has 16 residues. The CDR3 sequence: CSARDTEAGPVNEQFF. CDR3 coding DNA: TGCAGTGCTAGAGACACGGAGGCGGGACCCGTCAATGAGCAGTTCTTC.

This clonotype was detected many times. V usage is TRBV27 and J usage is TRBJ2-3; TRBD2 agrees at 8 bases. Germline V CDR1 and CDR2: MNHEY, SMNVEV (reference sequence). Trimming removed 5 bases from V and 0 bases from J; junction bases left unmatched: 10. There are 17 residues in the CDR3. CDR3 region: CASSATTSETSTDTQYF. As DNA, the CDR3 is TGTGCCAGCAGTGCGACGACTAGCGAAACTAGCACAGATACGCAGTATTTT.

This clonotype appeared many times. The chain links TRBV6-5 to TRBJ2-7; 7 bases map to TRBD2. Germline CDR1 and CDR2: MNHEY and SVGAGI. This CDR3 region has 14 residues. V shed 6 bases, J shed 3 bases, and the junction held 8 bases outside the gene matches. In DNA form, the CDR3 reads TGTGCCAGCAGCGCGGGAGAAGTTATCTACGAGCAGTACTTC. It specifies CASSAGEVIYEQYF.

This clonotype was detected ten times or more. The rearrangement joins TRBV5-1 to TRBJ2-7; 9 bases are shared with TRBD2. Germline V gene data show CDR1 as SGHRS and CDR2 as YFSETQ. The V segment lost 0 bases and the J segment 1 base; nucleotides outside the gene matches: 11. This CDR3 has 18 amino acids. In DNA form, the CDR3 reads TGCGCCAGCAGCTTGGTCCCTAGCGGGAAGCCACTATCCTACGAGCAGTACTTC. Encoded protein: CASSLVPSGKPLSYEQYF.

This clonotype was observed many times. The chain combines TRBV4-3 with TRBJ2-7; TRBD1 agrees at 11 bases. The J segment lost 4 bases and the V segment lost 2 bases, leaving 4 bases of the junction unmatched. The CDR3 totals 15 residues. Germline-derived CDR1 and CDR2 are LGHNA and YSLEER. The CDR3 spells CASSQPGQGVYEQYF. The CDR3 bases are TGCGCCAGCAGCCAACCGGGACAGGGGGTGTACGAGCAGTACTTC.

Concerning this clonotype itself: One junction end does not reproduce the germline sequence, and a read error may be involved. J is TRBJ1-1 and V is TRBV19; TRBD1 is a possible D gene (6 bases). Germline CDR1 LNHDA, CDR2 SQIVND (reference sequence). This CDR3 comprises 15 residues. The CDR3 coding sequence is TGTGCCAGTAGTATAGACCCCCTCGGGGGCACTGAAGCTTACTTT. Its protein product is CASSIDPLGGTEAYF. Using reference TRBV19 and TRBJ1-1 for the parts outside the CDR3, the full variable domain is DGGITQSPKYLFRKEGQNVTLSCEQNLNHDAMYWYRQDPGQGLRLIYYSQIVNDFQKGDIAEGYSVSREKKESFPLTVTSAQKNPTAFYLCASSIDPLGGTEAYFGQGTRLTVV.

This clonotype has ten or more counts. J is TRBJ1-2 and V is TRBV25-1; D is uncertain. The CDR3 is 14 amino acids. Per the germline V gene, CDR1 is MGHDK and CDR2 is SYGVNS. The germline V and J ends were trimmed by 4 bases and 7 bases, with 16 bases remaining between them. CDR3 nucleotides: TGTGCCAGCAGTGTGGGCAGGACCCTTTCTGGCTACACCTTC. This codes for CASSVGRTLSGYTF.

This clonotype was recorded many times. This chain links TRBV4-1 with TRBJ2-1; D not resolved. Looked up from germline, CDR1 is MGHRA and CDR2 is YSYEKL. The CDR3 extends over 11 amino acids. With 0 bases removed from V and 12 bases from J, the gap between germline ends came to 6 bases. The CDR3: CASSQDRLQFF. CDR3 coding DNA: TGCGCCAGCAGCCAAGACAGGTTGCAGTTCTTC.

This clonotype was observed a handful of times. At one end the junction does not follow the germline gene, possibly because of a read error. This chain uses TRBV24-1 with TRBJ2-1; 11 bases agree with TRBD2. The CDR3 spans 23 residues. The germline V gene encodes CDR1 KGHDR and CDR2 SFDVKD. CDR3 protein: CATSSPDITSGRKGRTSYNEQFF. CDR3 sequence (DNA): TGTGCCACCAGTAGCCCAGACATAACTAGCGGGAGAAAAGGCCGAACATCCTACAACGAGCAGTTCTTC.

This clonotype has a handful of counts. The V and J genes are TRBV27 and TRBJ2-7; D perhaps matches TRBD2 (6 bases). V was clipped by 3 bases and J by 12 bases, with 12 bases between them. Germline V lookup: CDR1 MNHEY, CDR2 SMNVEV (reference sequence). This CDR3 is built from 11 residues. As DNA, the CDR3 is TGTGCCAGCAGTTTGGGGGGAACGTTGTACTTC. Protein: CASSLGGTLYF.

This clonotype was seen ten or more times. This chain links TRBV7-8 with TRBJ2-7; D is ambiguous. The CDR3 contains 16 residues. Germline-derived CDR1 and CDR2 are SGHVS and FQNEAQ. The V gene lost 0 bases and the J gene lost 0 bases, with 12 bases spanning the gap. In nucleotides, the CDR3 is TGTGCCAGCAGCTTAGCCCAACTTACGCCCTCCTACGAGCAGTACTTC. Encoded protein: CASSLAQLTPSYEQYF.

This clonotype was seen ten or more times. The chain links TRBV29-1 to TRBJ2-7, with a possible D match to TRBD1 (6 bases). The CDR3 has 12 residues. Germline-derived CDR1 and CDR2 are SQVTM and ANQGSEA. Deletions cut 4 bases from V and 6 bases from J, with 13 bases between. The CDR3 reads CSVGRQGTEQYF. The CDR3 nucleotides are TGCAGCGTTGGGAGGCAGGGGACCGAGCAGTACTTC.

A remark on this clonotype: It may be a read error: a sequence one base away is much more abundant. The V call is TRBV5-1, the J call TRBJ1-3; possible D gene TRBD1, 5 bases. Per the germline V gene, CDR1 is SGHRS and CDR2 is YFSETQ. V lost 1 base to trimming and J lost 4 bases, with 21 bases between them. The CDR3 runs 18 residues. Here the CDR3 DNA reads TGCGCCAGCAGCTTGTGGGCCCCGGGACGGGGTTTCGGAAACACCATATATTTT. It yields the protein CASSLWAPGRGFGNTIYF.